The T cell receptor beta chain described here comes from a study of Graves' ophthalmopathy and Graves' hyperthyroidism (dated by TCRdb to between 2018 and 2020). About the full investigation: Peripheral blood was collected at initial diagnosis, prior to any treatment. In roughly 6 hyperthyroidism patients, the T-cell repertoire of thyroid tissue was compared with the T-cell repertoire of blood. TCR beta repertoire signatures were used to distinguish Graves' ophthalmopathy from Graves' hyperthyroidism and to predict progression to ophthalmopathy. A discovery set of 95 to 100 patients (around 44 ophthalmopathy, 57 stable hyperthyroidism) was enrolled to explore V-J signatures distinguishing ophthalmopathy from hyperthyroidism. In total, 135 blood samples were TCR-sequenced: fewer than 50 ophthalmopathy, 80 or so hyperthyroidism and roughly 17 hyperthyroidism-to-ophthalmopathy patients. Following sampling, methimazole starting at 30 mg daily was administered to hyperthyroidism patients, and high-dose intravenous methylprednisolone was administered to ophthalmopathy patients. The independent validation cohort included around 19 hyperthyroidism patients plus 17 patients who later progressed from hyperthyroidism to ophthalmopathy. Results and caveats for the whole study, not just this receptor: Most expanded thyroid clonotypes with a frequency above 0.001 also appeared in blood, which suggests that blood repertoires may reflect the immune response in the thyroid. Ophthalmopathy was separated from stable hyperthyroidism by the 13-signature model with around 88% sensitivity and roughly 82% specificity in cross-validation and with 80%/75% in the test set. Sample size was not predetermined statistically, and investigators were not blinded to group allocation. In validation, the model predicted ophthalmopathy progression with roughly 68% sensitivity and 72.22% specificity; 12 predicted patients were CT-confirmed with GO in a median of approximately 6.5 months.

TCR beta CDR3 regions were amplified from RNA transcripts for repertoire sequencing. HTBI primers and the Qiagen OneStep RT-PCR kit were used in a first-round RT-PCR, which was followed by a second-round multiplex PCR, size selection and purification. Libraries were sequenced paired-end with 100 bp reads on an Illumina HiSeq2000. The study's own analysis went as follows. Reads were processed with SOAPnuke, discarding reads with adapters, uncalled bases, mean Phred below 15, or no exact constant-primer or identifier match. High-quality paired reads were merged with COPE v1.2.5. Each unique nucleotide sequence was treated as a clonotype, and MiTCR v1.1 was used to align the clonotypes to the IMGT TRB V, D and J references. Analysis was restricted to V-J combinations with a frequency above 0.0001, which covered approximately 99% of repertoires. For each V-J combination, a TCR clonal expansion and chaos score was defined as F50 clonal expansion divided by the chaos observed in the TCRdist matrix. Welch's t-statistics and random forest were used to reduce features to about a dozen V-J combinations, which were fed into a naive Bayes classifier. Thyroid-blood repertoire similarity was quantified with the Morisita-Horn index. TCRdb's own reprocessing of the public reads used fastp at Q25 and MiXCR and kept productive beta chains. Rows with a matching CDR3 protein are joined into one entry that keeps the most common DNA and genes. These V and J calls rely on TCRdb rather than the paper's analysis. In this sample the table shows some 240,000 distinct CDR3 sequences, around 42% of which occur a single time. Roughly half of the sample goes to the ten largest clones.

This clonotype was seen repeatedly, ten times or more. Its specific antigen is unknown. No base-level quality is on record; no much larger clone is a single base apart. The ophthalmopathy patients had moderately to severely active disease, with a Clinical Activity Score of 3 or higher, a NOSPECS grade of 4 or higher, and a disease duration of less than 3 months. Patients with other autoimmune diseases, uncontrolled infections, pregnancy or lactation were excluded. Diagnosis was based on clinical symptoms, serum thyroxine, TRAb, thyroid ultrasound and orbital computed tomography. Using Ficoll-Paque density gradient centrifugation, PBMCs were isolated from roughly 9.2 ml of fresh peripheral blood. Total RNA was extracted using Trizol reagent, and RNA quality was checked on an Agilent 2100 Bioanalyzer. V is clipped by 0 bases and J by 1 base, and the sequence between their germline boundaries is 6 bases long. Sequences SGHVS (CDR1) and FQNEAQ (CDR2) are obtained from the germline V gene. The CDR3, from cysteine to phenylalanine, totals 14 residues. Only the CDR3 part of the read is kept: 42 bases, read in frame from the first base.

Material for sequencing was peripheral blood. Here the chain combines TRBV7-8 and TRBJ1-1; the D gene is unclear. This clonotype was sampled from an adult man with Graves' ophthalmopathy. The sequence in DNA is TGTGCCAGCAGCTTAGCGCGGAAGAACACTGAAGCTTTCTTT. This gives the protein CASSLARKNTEAFF.